This T cell receptor (beta chain) is drawn from a study of CD8 T cells in Susac syndrome. This clonotype came up a few times. No antigen is known for it. Study-wide results and limits: Susac-specific public clones numbered 15 to 20 in total CD8+ repertoires (and 5 or 6 in CD8+ TEMRA repertoires).

RNA amounts of roughly 0.45 to 1 ug underwent reverse transcription with random hexamers. Amplification of the TCR beta CDR3 was carried out by immunoSEQ multiplex PCR, which spanned a total of 54 Vbeta and 13 Jbeta segments. TCRdb called the immunoSEQ multiplex PCR reads again in MiXCR, with one record for every CDR3 protein. The table lists 100,000 to 150,000 distinct CDR3 sequences, about 93% of them singletons, with less than 0.25% in the top ten. With 4 bases removed from V and 7 bases from J, the gap between germline ends came to 7 bases. The CDR3 loop spans 11 amino acids. The rearrangement uses TRBV12-3 or TRBV12-4 and TRBJ1-1; no firm D call. The TCR comes from a human donor with Susac syndrome. The sequenced sample was CD8+ T cells from PBMCs. The CDR3 sequence: CASSWGGEAFF. In nucleotides, the CDR3 is TGTGCCAGCAGTTGGGGTGGTGAAGCTTTCTTT.